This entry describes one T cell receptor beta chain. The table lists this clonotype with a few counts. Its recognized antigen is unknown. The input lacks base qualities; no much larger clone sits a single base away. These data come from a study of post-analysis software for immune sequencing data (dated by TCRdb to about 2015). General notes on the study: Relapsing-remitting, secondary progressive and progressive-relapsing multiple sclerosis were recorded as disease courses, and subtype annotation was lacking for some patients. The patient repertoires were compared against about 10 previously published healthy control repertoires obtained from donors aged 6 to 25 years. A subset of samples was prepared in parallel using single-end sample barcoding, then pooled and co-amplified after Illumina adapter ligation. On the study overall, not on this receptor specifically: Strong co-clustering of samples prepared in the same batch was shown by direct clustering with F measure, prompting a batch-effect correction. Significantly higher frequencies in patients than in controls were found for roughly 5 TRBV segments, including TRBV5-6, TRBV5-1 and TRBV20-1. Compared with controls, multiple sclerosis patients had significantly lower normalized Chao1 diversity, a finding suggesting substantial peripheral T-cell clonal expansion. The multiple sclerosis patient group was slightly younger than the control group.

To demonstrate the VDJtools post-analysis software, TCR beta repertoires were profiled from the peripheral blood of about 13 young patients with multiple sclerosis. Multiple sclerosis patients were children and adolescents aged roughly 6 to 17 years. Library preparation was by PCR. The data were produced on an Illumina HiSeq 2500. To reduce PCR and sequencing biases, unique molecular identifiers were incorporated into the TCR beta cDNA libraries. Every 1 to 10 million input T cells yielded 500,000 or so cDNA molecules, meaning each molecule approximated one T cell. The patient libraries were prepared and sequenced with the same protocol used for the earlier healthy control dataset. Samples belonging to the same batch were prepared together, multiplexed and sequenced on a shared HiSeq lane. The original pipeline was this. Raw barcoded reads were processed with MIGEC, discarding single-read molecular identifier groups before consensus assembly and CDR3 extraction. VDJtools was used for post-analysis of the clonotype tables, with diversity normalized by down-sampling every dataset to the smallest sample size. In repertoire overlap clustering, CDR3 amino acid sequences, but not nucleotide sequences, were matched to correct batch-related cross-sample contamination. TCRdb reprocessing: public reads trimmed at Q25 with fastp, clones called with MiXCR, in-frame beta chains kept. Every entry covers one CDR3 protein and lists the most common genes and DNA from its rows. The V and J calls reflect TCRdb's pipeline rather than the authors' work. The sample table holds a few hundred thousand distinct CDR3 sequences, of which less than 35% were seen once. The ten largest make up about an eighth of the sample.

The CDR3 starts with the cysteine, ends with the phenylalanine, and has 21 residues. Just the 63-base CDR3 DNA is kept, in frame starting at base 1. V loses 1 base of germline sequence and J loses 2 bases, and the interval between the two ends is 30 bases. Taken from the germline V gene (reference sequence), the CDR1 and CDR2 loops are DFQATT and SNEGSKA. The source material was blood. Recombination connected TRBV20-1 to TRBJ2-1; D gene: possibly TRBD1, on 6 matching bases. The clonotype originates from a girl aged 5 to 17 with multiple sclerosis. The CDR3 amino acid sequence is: CSARVWENWDKEVLTYNEQFF. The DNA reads TGCAGTGCTAGAGTTTGGGAGAATTGGGACAAGGAAGTCTTAACCTACAATGAGCAGTTCTTC.